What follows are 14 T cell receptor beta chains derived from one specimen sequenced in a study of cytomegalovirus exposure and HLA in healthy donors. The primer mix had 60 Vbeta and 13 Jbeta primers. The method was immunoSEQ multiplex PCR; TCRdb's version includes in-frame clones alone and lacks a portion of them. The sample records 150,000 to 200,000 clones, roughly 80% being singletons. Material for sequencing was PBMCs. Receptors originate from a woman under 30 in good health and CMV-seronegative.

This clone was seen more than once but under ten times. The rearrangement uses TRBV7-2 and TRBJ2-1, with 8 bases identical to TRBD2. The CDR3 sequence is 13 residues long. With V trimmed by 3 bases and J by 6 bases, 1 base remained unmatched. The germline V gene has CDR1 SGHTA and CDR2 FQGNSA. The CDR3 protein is CASSLGTSNEQFF. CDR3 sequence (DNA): TGTGCCAGCAGCTTGGGGACTAGCAATGAGCAGTTCTTC.

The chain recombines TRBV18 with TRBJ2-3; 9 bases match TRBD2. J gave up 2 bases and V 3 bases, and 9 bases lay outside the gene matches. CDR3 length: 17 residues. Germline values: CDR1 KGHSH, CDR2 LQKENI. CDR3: CASSPIAGERNTDTQYF. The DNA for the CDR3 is TGTGCCAGCTCACCTATAGCGGGAGAGCGGAACACAGATACGCAGTATTTT.

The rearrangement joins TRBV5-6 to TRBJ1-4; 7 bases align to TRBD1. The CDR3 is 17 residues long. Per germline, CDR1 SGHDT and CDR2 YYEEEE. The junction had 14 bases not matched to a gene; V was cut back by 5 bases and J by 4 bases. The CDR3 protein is CASSKLFRQGLNEKLFF. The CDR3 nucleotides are TGTGCCAGCAGTAAACTCTTTCGACAGGGCCTTAATGAAAAACTGTTTTTT.

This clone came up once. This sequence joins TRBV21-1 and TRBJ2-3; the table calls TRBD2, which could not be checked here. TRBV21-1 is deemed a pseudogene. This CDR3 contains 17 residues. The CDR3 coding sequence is TGTGCCAGCAGCAAAGGAGGTAGTAGCGGGAGCACAGATACGCAGTATTTT. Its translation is CASSKGGSSGSTDTQYF.

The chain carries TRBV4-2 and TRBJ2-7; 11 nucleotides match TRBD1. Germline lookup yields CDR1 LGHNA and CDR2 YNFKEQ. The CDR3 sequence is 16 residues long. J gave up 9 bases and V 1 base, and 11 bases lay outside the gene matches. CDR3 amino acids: CASSQGPGTGGLGQYF. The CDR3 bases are TGTGCCAGCAGCCAAGGTCCCGGGACAGGGGGATTGGGGCAGTACTTC.

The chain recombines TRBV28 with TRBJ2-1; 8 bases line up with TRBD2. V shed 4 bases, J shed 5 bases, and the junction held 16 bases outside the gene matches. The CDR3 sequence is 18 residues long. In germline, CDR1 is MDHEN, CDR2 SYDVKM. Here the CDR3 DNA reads TGTGCCAGCAGTTCAACCCTATCCGGGACTAGGGGGGACAATGAGCAGTTCTTC. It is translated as CASSSTLSGTRGDNEQFF.

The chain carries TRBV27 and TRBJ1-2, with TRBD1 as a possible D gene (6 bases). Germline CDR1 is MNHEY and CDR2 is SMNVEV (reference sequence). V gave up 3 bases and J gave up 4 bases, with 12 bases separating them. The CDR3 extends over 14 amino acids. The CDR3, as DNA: TGTGCCAGCAGTTTCTCAGGGGCGGGCTATGGCTACACCTTC. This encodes CASSFSGAGYGYTF.

CDR3 DNA: TGTGCCAGCAGTTTTACAGGAACGAATCAGCCCCAGCATTTT. It encodes CASSFTGTNQPQHF. V usage is TRBV28 and J usage is TRBJ1-5, with D possibly matching TRBD1 (5 bases). The CDR3 loop spans 14 amino acids. The germline V and J ends were trimmed by 3 bases and 4 bases, with 10 bases remaining between them. Germline-derived CDR1 and CDR2 are MDHEN and SYDVKM.

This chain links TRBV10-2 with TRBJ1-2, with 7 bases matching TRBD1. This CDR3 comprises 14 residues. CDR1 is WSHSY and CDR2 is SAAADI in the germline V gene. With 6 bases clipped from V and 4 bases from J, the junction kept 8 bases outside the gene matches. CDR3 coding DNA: TGCGCCAGCAGCCAGGAGGGGGCTGGCTATGGCTACACCTTC. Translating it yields CASSQEGAGYGYTF.

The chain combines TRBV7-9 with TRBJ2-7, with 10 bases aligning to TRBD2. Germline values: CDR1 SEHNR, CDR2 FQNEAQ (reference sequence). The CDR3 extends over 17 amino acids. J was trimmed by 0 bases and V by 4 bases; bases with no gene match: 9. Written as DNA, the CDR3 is TGTGCCAGCAGCTCCCGGACTAGCGGCATCCACTCCTACGAGCAGTACTTC. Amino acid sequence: CASSSRTSGIHSYEQYF.

CDR3 sequence reads: CSVRMGGGYTF. The DNA for the CDR3 is TGCAGCGTACGCATGGGGGGGGGCTACACCTTC. This chain connects TRBV29-1 to TRBJ1-2; D possibly corresponds to TRBD1 (5 bases). The CDR3 loop spans 11 amino acids. The germline V gene encodes CDR1 SQVTM and CDR2 ANQGSEA. V was pared by 6 bases and J by 8 bases, with 13 bases between.

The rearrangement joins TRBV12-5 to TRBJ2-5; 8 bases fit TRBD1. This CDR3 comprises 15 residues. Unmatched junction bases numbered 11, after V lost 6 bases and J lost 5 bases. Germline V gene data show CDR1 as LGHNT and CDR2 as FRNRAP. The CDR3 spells CASGNGQGLWETQYF. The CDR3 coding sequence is TGTGCTAGTGGCAACGGACAGGGTCTCTGGGAGACCCAGTACTTC.

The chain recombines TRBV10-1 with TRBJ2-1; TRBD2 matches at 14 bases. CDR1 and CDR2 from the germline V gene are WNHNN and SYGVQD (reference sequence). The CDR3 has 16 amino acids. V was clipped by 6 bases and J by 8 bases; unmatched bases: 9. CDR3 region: CASSLGTSGRGDEQFF. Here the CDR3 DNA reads TGCGCCAGCAGCCTTGGGACTAGCGGGAGAGGGGATGAGCAGTTCTTC.

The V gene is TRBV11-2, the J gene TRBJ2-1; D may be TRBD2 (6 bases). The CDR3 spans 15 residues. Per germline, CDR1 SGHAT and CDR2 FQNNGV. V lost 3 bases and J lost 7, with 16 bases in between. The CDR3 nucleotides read TGTGCCAGCAGCTTTCGGACTACCGTGGGGAATGAGCAGTTCTTC. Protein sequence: CASSFRTTVGNEQFF.